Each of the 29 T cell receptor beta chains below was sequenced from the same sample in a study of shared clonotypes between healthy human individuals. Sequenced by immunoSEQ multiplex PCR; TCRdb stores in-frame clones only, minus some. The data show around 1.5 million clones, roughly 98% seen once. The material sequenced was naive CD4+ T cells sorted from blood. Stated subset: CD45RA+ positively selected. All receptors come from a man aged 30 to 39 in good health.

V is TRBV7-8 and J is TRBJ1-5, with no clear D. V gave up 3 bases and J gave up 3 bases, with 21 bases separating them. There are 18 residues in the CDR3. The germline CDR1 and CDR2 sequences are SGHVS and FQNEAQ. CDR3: CASSLFVGPGNPNQPQHF. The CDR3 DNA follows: TGTGCCAGCAGCTTGTTCGTGGGCCCTGGAAACCCCAATCAGCCCCAGCATTTT.

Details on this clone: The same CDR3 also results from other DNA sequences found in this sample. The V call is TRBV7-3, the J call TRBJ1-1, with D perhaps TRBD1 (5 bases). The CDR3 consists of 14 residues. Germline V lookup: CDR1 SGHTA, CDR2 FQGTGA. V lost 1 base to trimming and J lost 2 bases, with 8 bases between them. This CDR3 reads CASSLSGGNTEAFF. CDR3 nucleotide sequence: TGTGCCAGCAGCTTAAGCGGGGGAAACACTGAAGCTTTCTTT.

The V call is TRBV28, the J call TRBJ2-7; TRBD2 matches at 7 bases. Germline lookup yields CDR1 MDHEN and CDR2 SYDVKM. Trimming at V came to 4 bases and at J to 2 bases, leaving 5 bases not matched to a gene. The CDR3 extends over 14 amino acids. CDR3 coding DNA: TGTGCCAGCAGTTCTGGGACTACCCCCTACGAGCAGTACTTC. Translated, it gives CASSSGTTPYEQYF.

In DNA, the CDR3 is TGCGCCAGCAGCTTGGCACAGGGGAACGACGAGCAGTACTTC. Its translation is CASSLAQGNDEQYF. The chain joins TRBV5-1 to TRBJ2-7, with 7 bases that match TRBD1. After removal of 0 bases from V and 5 bases from J, the junction contained 5 bases not matched to a gene. The germline V gene encodes CDR1 SGHRS and CDR2 YFSETQ. The CDR3 consists of 14 residues.

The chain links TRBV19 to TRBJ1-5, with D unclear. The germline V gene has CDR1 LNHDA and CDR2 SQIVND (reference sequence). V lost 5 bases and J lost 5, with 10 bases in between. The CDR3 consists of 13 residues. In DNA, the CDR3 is TGTGCCAGTAGTTTCCGGGCGGATCAGCCCCAGCATTTT. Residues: CASSFRADQPQHF.

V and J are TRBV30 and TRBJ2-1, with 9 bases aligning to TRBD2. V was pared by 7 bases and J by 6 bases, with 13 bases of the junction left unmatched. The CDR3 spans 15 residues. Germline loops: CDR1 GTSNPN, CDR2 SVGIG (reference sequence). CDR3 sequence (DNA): TGTGCCTTGGAACCGGGACTAGCCGGATCCAATGAGCAGTTCTTC. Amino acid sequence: CALEPGLAGSNEQFF. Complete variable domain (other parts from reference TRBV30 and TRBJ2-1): SQTIHQWPATLVQPVGSPLSLECTVEGTSNPNLYWYRQAAGRGLQLLFYSVGIGQISSEVPQNLSASRPQDRQFILSSKKLLLSDSGFYLCALEPGLAGSNEQFFGPGTRLTVL.

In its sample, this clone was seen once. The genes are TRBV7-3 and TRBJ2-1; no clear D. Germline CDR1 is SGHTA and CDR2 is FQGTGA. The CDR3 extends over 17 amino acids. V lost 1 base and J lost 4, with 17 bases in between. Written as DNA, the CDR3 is TGTGCCAGCAGCTTAAACCCCCCCCTCCTCCATTACAATGAGCAGTTCTTC. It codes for CASSLNPPLLHYNEQFF.

This chain's CDR3 is CASSLARLFGTEISYEQYF. Here the CDR3 DNA reads TGCGCCAGCAGCTTGGCCCGCCTTTTCGGGACGGAGATCTCCTACGAGCAGTACTTC. V usage is TRBV5-1 and J usage is TRBJ2-7, with D perhaps being TRBD1 or TRBD2 (5 bases each). Germline CDR1 is SGHRS and CDR2 is YFSETQ. This CDR3 region has 19 residues. Trimming took 0 bases from V and 0 from J, leaving 22 bases between them. The variable domain in full, with the rest retrieved from reference TRBV5-1 and TRBJ2-7, is KAGVTQTPRYLIKTRGQQVTLSCSPISGHRSVSWYQQTPGQGLQFLFEYFSETQRNKGNFPGRFSGRQFSNSRSEMNVSTLELGDSALYLCASSLARLFGTEISYEQYFGPGTRLTVT.

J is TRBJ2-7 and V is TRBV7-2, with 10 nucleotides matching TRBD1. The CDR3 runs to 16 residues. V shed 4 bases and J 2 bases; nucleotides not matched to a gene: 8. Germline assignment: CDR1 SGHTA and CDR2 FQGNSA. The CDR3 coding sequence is TGTGCCAGCAGCTACAGAATAGGACAGGGGGCCTACGAGCAGTACTTC. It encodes CASSYRIGQGAYEQYF.

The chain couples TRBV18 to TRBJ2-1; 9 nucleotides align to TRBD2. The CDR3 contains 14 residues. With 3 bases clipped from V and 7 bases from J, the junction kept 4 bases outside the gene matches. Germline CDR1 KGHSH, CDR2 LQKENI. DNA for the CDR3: TGTGCCAGCTCACCGACTAGCGGTGGAAATGAGCAGTTCTTC. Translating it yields CASSPTSGGNEQFF.

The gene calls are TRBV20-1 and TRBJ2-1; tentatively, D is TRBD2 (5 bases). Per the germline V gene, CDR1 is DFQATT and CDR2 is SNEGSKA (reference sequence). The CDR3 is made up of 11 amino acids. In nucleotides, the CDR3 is TGCAGCGCCGACTATGAGCATGAGCAGTTCTTC. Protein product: CSADYEHEQFF.

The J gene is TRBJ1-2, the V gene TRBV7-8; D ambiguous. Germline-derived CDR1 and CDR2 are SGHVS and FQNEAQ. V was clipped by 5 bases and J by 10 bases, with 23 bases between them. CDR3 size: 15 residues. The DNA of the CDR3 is TGTGCCAGCAGCCACACTCTTCCATTGGGAGATGACTACACCTTC. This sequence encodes CASSHTLPLGDDYTF.

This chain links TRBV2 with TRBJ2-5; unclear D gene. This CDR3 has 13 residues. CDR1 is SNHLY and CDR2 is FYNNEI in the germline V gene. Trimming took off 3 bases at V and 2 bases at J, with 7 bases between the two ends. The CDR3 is CASSEVRQETQYF. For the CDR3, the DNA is TGTGCCAGCAGTGAGGTCAGGCAAGAGACCCAGTACTTC.

The CDR3 DNA follows: TGCGCCAGCAGCTGGGGACTAGCGGGAGCCGGTGAGCAGTTCTTC. Protein sequence: CASSWGLAGAGEQFF. This chain uses TRBV5-1 with TRBJ2-1; TRBD2 matches 14 bases. CDR3 size: 15 residues. V was clipped by 3 bases and J by 9 bases; unmatched bases: 5. Germline V gene lookup returns CDR1 SGHRS and CDR2 YFSETQ.

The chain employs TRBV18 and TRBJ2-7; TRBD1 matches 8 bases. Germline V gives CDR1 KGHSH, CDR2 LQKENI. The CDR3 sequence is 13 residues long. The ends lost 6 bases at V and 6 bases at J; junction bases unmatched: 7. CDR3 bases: TGTGCCAGCTCTAAGGAGGACAGGGCCGAGCAGTACTTC. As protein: CASSKEDRAEQYF.

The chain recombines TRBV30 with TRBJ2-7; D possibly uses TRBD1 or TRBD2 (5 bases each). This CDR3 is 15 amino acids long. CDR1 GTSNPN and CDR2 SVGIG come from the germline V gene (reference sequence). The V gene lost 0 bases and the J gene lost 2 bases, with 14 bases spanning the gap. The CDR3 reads CAWSVGTVDTYEQYF. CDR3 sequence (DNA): TGTGCCTGGAGTGTCGGGACGGTGGATACCTACGAGCAGTACTTC.

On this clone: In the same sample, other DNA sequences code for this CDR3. CDR3 sequence: CASSISGRVSYEQYF. The CDR3 DNA reads TGTGCCAGTAGTATATCCGGGAGGGTGTCCTACGAGCAGTACTTC. The chain uses TRBV19 and TRBJ2-7, with 8 nucleotides matching TRBD2. The CDR3 spans 15 residues. Germline V CDR1 and CDR2: LNHDA, SQIVND (reference sequence). V lost 2 bases and J lost 1; bases outside the gene matches: 4. Using reference TRBV19 and TRBJ2-7 for the parts outside the CDR3, the full variable domain is DGGITQSPKYLFRKEGQNVTLSCEQNLNHDAMYWYRQDPGQGLRLIYYSQIVNDFQKGDIAEGYSVSREKKESFPLTVTSAQKNPTAFYLCASSISGRVSYEQYFGPGTRLTVT.

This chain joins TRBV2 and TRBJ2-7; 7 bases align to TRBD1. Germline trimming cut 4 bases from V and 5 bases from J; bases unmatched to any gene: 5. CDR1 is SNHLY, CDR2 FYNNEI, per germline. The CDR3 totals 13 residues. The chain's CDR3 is CASSVQGRNEQYF. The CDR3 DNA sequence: TGTGCCAGCAGTGTACAGGGGCGCAACGAGCAGTACTTC.

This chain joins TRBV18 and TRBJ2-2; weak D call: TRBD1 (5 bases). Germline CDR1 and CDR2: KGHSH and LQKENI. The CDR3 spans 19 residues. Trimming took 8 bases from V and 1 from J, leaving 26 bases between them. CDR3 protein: CASRLSGAQPTENTGELFF. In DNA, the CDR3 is TGTGCCAGCCGCCTGTCTGGGGCCCAGCCGACGGAGAACACCGGGGAGCTGTTTTTT.

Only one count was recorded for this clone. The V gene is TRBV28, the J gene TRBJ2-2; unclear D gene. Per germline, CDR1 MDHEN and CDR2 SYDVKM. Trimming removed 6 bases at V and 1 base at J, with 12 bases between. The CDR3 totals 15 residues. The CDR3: CASRIRLGNTGELFF. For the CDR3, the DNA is TGTGCCAGCAGGATTAGGCTAGGGAACACCGGGGAGCTGTTTTTT.

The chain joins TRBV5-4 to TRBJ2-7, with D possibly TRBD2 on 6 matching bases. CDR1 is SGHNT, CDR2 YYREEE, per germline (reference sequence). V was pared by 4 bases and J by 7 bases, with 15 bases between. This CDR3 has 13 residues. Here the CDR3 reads CASSLTAGLEQYF. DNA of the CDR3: TGTGCCAGCAGCCTGACAGCAGGACTAGAGCAGTACTTC.

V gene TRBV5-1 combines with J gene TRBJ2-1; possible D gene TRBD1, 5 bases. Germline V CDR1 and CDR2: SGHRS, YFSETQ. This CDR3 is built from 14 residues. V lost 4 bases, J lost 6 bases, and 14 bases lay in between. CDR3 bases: TGCGCCAGCAGCCCAATACAGGTTCTCAATGAGCAGTTCTTC. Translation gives CASSPIQVLNEQFF.

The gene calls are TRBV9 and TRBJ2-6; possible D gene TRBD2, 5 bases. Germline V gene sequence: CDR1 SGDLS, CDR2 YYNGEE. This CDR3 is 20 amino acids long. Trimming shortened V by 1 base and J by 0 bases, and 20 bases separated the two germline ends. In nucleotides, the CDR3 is TGTGCCAGCAGCGTAAAGTTTCCTCGGGGTACCGACTCTGGGGCCAACGTCCTGACTTTC. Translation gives CASSVKFPRGTDSGANVLTF.

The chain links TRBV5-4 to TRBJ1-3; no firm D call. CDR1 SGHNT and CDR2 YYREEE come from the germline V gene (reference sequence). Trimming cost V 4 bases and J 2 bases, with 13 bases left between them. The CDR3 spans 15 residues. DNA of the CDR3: TGTGCCAGCAGCATATCAGGAATTACTGGAAACACCATATATTTT. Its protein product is CASSISGITGNTIYF.

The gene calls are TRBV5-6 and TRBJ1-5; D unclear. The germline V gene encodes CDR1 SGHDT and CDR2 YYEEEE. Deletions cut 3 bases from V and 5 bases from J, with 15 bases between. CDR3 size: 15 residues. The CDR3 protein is CASSSLKEAYQPQHF. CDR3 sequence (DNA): TGTGCCAGCAGCTCGTTAAAGGAAGCCTATCAGCCCCAGCATTTT. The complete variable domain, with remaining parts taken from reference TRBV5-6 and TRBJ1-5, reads DAGVTQSPTHLIKTRGQQVTLRCSPKSGHDTVSWYQQALGQGPQFIFQYYEEEERQRGNFPDRFSGHQFPNYSSELNVNALLLGDSALYLCASSSLKEAYQPQHFGDGTRLSIL.

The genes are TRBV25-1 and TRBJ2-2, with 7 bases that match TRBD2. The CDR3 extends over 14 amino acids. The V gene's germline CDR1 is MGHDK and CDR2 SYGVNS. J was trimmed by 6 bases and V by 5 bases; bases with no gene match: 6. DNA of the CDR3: TGTGCCAGCAGTCTCCGGGCGGGGGCCGGGGAGCTGTTTTTT. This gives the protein CASSLRAGAGELFF.

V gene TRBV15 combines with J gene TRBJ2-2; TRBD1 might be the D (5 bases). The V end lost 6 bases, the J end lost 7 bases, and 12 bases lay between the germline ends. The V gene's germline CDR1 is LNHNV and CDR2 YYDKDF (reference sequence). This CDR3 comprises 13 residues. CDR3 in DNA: TGTGCCACCAGTCCCAGGGTGATCGGGGAGCTGTTTTTT. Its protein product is CATSPRVIGELFF. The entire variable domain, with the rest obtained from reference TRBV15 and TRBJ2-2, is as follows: DAMVIQNPRYQVTQFGKPVTLSCSQTLNHNVMYWYQQKSSQAPKLLFHYYDKDFNNEADTPDNFQSRRPNTSFCFLDIRSPGLGDTAMYLCATSPRVIGELFFGEGSRLTVL.

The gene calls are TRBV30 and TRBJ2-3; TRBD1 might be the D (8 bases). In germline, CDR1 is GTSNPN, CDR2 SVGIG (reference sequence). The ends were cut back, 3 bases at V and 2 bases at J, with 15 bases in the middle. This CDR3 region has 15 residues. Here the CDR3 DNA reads TGTGCCTGGAGCTACAGGGGGGGATCCACAGATACGCAGTATTTT. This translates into CAWSYRGGSTDTQYF. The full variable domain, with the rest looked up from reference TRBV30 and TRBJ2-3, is SQTIHQWPATLVQPVGSPLSLECTVEGTSNPNLYWYRQAAGRGLQLLFYSVGIGQISSEVPQNLSASRPQDRQFILSSKKLLLSDSGFYLCAWSYRGGSTDTQYFGPGTRLTVL.

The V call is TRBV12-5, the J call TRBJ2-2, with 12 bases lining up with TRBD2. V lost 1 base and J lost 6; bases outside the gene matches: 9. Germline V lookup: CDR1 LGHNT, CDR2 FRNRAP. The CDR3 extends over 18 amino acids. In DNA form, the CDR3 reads TGTGCTAGTGGTTTGGACCGTGGACTAGCGGGACAGGCCGGGGAGCTGTTTTTT. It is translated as CASGLDRGLAGQAGELFF.